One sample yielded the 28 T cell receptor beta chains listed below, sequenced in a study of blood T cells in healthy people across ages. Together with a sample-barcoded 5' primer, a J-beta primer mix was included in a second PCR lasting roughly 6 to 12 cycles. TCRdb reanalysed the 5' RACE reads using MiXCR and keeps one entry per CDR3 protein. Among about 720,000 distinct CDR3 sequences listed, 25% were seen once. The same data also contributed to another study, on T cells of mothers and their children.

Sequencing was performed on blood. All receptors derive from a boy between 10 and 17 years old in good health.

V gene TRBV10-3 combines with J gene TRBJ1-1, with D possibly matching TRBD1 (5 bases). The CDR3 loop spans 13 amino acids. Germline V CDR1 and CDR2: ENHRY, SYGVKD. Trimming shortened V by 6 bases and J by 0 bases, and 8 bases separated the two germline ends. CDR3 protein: CAIRQVMNTEAFF. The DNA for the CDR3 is TGTGCCATCAGACAGGTAATGAACACTGAAGCTTTCTTT.

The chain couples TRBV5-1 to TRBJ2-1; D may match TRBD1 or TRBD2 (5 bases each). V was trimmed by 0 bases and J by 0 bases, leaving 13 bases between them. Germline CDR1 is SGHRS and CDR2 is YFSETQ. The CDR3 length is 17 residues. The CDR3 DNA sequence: TGCGCCAGCAGCTTGGCCGGGGCCACGAGCTCCTACAATGAGCAGTTCTTC. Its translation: CASSLAGATSSYNEQFF.

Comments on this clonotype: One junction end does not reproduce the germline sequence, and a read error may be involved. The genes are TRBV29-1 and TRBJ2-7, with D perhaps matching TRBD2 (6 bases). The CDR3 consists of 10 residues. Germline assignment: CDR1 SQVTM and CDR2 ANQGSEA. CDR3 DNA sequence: TGCAGCGTTGGACTAGTCGAGAGGTTCTTC. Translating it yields CSVGLVERFF.

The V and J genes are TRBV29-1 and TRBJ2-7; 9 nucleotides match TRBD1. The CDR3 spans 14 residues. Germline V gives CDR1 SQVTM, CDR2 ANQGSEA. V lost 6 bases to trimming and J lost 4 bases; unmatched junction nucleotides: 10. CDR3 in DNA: TGCAGCGTAGTTATCCGGGACAGGGCGTACGAGCAGTACTTC. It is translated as CSVVIRDRAYEQYF.

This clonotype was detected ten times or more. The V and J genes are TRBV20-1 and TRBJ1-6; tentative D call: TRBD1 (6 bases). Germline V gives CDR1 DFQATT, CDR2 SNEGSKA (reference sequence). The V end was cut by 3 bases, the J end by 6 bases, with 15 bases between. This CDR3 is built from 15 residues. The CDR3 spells CSASNRGHANSPLHF. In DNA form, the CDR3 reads TGCAGTGCTAGTAACCGGGGGCATGCTAATTCACCCCTCCACTTT.

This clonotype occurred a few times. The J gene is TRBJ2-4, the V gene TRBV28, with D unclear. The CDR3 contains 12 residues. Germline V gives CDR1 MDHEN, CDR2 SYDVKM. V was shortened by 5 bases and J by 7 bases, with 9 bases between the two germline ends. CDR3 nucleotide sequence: TGTGCCAGCAGTCCCAGGACCAACATTCAGTACTTC. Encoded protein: CASSPRTNIQYF.

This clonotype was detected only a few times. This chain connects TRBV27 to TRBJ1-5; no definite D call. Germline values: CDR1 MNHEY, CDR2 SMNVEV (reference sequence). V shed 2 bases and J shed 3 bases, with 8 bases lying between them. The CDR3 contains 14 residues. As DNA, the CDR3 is TGTGCCAGCAGTTTAACTCGACTCAATCAGCCCCAGCATTTT. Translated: CASSLTRLNQPQHF.

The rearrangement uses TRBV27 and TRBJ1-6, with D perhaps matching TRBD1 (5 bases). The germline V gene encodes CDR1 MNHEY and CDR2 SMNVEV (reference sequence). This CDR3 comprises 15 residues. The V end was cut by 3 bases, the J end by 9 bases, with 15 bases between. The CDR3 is CASSFSWGFGSPLHF. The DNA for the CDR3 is TGTGCCAGCAGTTTCTCATGGGGCTTTGGTTCACCCCTCCACTTT.

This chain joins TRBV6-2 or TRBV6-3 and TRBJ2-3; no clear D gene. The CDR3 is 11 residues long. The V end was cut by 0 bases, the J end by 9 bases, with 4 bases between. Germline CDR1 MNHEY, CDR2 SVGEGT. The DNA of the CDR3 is TGTGCCAGCAGTTACTCGACGACGCAGTATTTT. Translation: CASSYSTTQYF.

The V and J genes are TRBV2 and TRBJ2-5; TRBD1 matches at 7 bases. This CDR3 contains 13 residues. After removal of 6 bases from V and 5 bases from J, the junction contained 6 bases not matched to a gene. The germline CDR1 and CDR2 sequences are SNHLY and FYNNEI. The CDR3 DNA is TGTGCCAGCAGGGGGACAGACGAGGAGACCCAGTACTTC. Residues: CASRGTDEETQYF.

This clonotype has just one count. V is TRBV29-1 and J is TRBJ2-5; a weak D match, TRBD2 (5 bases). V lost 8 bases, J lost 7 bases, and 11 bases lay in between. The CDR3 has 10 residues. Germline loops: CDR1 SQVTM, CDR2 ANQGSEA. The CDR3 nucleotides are TGCAGCTCCCCTGAGGGGACCCAGTACTTC. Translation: CSSPEGTQYF. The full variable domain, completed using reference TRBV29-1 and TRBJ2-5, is SAVISQKPSRDICQRGTSLTIQCQVDSQVTMMFWYRQQPGQSLTLIATANQGSEATYESGFVIDKFPISRPNLTFSTLTVSNMSPEDSSIYLCSSPEGTQYFGPGTRLLVL.

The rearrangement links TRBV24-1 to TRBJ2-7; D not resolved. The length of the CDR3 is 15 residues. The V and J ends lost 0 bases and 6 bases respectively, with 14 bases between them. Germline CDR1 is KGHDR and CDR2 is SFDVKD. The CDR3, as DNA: TGTGCCACCAGTGATTTGAACACACCCCAGGCCGAGCAGTACTTC. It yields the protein CATSDLNTPQAEQYF.

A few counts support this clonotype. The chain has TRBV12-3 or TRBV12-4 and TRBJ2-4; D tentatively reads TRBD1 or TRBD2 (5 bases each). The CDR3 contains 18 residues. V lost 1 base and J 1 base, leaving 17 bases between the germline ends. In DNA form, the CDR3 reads TGTGCCAGCAGTTTAGTCCCCCGGGGCAAGGTTGCCAAAAACATTCAGTACTTC. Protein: CASSLVPRGKVAKNIQYF.

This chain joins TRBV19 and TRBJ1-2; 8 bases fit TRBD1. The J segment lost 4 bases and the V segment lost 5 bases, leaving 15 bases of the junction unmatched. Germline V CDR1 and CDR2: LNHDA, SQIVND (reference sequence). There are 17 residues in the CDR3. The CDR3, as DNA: TGTGCCAGTAGTCCTCTGAGAGGACAGGGAGTATCCTATGGCTACACCTTC. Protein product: CASSPLRGQGVSYGYTF.

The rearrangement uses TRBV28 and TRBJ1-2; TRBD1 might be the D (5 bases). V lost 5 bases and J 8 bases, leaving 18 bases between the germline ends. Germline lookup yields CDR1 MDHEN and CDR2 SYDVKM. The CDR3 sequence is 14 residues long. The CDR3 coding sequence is TGTGCCAGCAGTCTAAGAGGGGCGGCGTCCGGCTACACCTTC. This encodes CASSLRGAASGYTF.

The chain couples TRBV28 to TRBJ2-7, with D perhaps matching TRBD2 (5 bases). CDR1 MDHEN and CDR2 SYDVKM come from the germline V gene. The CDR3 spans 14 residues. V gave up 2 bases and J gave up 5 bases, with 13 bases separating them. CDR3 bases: TGTGCCAGCAGTTTAATGGCCGGGAACGACGAGCAGTACTTC. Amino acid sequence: CASSLMAGNDEQYF.

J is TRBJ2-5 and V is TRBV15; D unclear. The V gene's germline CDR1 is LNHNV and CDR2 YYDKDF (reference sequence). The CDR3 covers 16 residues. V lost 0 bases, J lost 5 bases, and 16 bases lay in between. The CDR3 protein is CATSRDYRAVTETQYF. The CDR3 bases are TGTGCCACCAGCAGAGATTATAGGGCAGTCACTGAGACCCAGTACTTC.

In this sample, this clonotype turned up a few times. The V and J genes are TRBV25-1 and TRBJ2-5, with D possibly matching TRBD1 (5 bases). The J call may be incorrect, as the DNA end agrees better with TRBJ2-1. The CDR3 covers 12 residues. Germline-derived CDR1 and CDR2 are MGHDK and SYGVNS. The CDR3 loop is CASSGGPNEQFF. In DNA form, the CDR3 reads TGTGCCAGCAGTGGGGGCCCCAATGAGCAGTTCTTC.

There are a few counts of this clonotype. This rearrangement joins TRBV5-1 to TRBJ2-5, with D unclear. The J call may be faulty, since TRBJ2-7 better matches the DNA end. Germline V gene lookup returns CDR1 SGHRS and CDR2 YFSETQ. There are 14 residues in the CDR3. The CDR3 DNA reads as TGCGCCAGCAGCTTGAGGTCGGAGTCCTACGAGCAGTACTTC. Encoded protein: CASSLRSESYEQYF.

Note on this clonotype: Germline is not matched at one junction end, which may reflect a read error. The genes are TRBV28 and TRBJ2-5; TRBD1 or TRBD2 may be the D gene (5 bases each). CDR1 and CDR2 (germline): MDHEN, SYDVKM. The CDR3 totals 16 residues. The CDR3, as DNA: TGTGCCAGCAGTCCACCTCGTGAGGGGAACCAAGAGACCCACTACTTC. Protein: CASSPPREGNQETHYF.

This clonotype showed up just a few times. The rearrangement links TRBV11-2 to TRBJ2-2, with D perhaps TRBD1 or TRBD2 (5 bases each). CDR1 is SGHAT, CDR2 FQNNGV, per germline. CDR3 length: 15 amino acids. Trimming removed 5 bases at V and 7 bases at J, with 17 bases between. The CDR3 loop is CASSPWPGPNGELFF. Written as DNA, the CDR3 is TGTGCCAGCAGCCCTTGGCCGGGGCCCAACGGGGAGCTGTTTTTT.

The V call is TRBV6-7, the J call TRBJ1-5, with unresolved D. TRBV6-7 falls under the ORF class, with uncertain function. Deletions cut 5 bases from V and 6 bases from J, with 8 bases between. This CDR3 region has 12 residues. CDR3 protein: CASSVLSQPQHF. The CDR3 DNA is TGTGCCAGCAGTGTATTAAGTCAGCCCCAGCATTTT.

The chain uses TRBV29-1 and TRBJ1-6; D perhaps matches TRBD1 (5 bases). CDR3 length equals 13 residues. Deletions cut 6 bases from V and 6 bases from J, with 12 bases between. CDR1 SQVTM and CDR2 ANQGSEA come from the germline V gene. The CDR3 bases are TGCAGCGTCCTGGACACGGTTAATTCACCCCTCCACTTT. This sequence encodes CSVLDTVNSPLHF.

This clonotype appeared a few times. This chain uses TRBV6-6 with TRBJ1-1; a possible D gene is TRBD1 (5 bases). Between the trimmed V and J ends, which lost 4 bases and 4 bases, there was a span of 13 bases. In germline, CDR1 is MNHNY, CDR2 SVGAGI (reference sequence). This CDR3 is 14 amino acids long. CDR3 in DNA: TGTGCCAGCAGTTCTAAGATCGGGGGCACTGAAGCTTTCTTT. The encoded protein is CASSSKIGGTEAFF.

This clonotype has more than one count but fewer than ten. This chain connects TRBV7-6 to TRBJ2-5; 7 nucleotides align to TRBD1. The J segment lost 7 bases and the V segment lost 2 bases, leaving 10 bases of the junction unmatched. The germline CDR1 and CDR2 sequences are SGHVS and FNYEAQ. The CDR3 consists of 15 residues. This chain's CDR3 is CASSLNTGDPGTQYF. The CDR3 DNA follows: TGTGCCAGCAGCTTAAATACAGGGGACCCGGGGACCCAGTACTTC.

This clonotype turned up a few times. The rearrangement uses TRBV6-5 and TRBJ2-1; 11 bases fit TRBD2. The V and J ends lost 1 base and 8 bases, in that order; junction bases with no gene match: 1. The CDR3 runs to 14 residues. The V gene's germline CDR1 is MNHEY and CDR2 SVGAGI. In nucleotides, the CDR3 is TGTGCCAGCAGTTACTTGGGACTAGCGGATGAGCAGTTCTTC. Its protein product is CASSYLGLADEQFF.

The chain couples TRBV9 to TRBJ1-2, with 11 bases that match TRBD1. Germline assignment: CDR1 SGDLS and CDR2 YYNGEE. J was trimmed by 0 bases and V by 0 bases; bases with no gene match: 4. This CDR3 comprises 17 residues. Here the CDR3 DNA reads TGTGCCAGCAGCGTAGAGTCGGGACAGGGGGCTAACTATGGCTACACCTTC. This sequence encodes CASSVESGQGANYGYTF. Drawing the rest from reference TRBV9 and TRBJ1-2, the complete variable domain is DSGVTQTPKHLITATGQRVTLRCSPRSGDLSVYWYQQSLDQGLQFLIQYYNGEERAKGNILERFSAQQFPDLHSELNLSSLELGDSALYFCASSVESGQGANYGYTFGSGTRLTVV.

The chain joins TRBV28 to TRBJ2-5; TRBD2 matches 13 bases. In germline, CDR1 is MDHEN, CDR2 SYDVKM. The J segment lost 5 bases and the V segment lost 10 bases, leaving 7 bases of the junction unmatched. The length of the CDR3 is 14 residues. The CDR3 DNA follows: TGTGCCACCGGGGGACTAGCGGGACTCGAGACCCAGTACTTC. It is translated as CATGGLAGLETQYF.